A single sample gave rise to the 8 T cell receptor beta chains below, sequenced in a study of T cells in Graves' hyperthyroidism and ophthalmopathy. Amplified TCR beta CDR3 regions derived from RNA transcripts. First-round RT-PCR with HTBI primers amplified the TCR CDR3 region. In TCRdb, the multiplex PCR reads were re-called with MiXCR into one record per CDR3 protein. This sample has almost 500,000 distinct CDR3 sequences; approximately 23% occur once, and the top ten carry about 53%. The sequenced sample consisted of blood. All receptors come from a woman in her 70s with Graves' ophthalmopathy.

In this sample, this clonotype turned up many times. This sequence joins TRBV28 and TRBJ1-1; 10 bases agree with TRBD1. J was trimmed by 7 bases and V by 7 bases; bases with no gene match: 9. The CDR3 is 14 amino acids. CDR1 is MDHEN, CDR2 SYDVKM, per germline. This CDR3 is CASTGGTGAGEAFF. For the CDR3, the DNA is TGTGCCAGCACCGGGGGGACAGGGGCTGGTGAAGCTTTCTTT.

There are many counts of this clonotype. This sequence joins TRBV12-3 or TRBV12-4 and TRBJ2-2, with 7 bases matching TRBD2. V trimming: 7 bases; J trimming: 1 base; junction bases outside the gene matches: 12. The CDR3 totals 17 residues. The CDR3 DNA reads as TGTGCCAGCAAAGCGGGGAACCCGGGCCTGAACACCGGGGAGCTGTTTTTT. Its translation: CASKAGNPGLNTGELFF.

The chain links TRBV20-1 to TRBJ2-5, with 16 bases aligning to TRBD2. This CDR3 has 17 residues. From germline, CDR1 is DFQATT and CDR2 SNEGSKA (reference sequence). Trimming removed 4 bases from V and 3 bases from J; junction bases left unmatched: 8. CDR3 amino acids: CSAIGTSGRAREETQYF. CDR3 bases: TGCAGTGCTATAGGGACTAGCGGGAGGGCCCGTGAAGAGACCCAGTACTTC.

The rearrangement joins TRBV5-6 to TRBJ2-5, with 10 bases that match TRBD1. Per the germline V gene, CDR1 is SGHDT and CDR2 is YYEEEE. J gave up 4 bases and V 4 bases, and 4 bases lay outside the gene matches. The CDR3 spans 14 residues. CDR3 in DNA: TGTGCCAGCAGCAAAAGGACAGGGGGAGAGACCCAGTACTTC. Translating it yields CASSKRTGGETQYF.

The rearrangement links TRBV7-9 to TRBJ2-3, with D tentatively TRBD2 (5 bases). Trimming left V 2 bases short and J 3 bases short, with 6 bases between. This CDR3 has 13 amino acids. The V gene's germline CDR1 is SEHNR and CDR2 FQNEAQ (reference sequence). The CDR3 sequence is CASSLRETDTQYF. CDR3 in DNA: TGTGCCAGCAGCTTACGGGAAACAGATACGCAGTATTTT.

The chain combines TRBV7-9 with TRBJ2-5; 13 bases are a match to TRBD2. The CDR3 contains 20 residues. Per germline, CDR1 SEHNR and CDR2 FQNEAQ (reference sequence). The ends lost 5 bases at V and 2 bases at J; junction bases unmatched: 17. The CDR3 DNA reads as TGTGCCAGCAGCCATGATCCTCCTGGGACTAGCGGGATCAGGCAAGAGACCCAGTACTTC. Translating it yields CASSHDPPGTSGIRQETQYF.

The chain uses TRBV6-1 and TRBJ2-3; 9 bases line up with TRBD1. Germline V gene lookup returns CDR1 MNHNS and CDR2 SASEGT. This CDR3 comprises 14 residues. J lost 1 base, V lost 10 bases, and 6 bases had no gene match. The CDR3: CANRRDRGTDTQYF. The CDR3 bases are TGTGCCAACCGCCGGGACAGGGGCACAGATACGCAGTATTTT.

As concerns this clonotype: A read error may account for a junction end that differs from germline. This chain joins TRBV7-2 and TRBJ2-7; 8 bases fit TRBD2. Germline V gene data show CDR1 as SGHTA and CDR2 as FQGNSA. The CDR3 totals 14 residues. CDR3: CASGFAGGSYEQYF. The CDR3 nucleotides read TGTGCCAGCGGCTTCGCGGGAGGCTCCTACGAGCAGTACTTC.